This T cell receptor (beta chain) was identified during a study of early T cells in non-severe SARS-CoV-2 infection. Overall study context: With bulk RNA from unsorted whole blood as input, sequencing yielded unpaired chains.

The ends were cut back, 2 bases at V and 1 base at J, with 18 bases in the middle. Germline values: CDR1 LNHDA, CDR2 SQIVND (reference sequence). This CDR3 region has 18 residues. This clonotype was seen a handful of times. What it recognizes is unknown. Broader study findings: The study's VDJdb matching favored anti-spike CD8 responses and missed private and CD4 specificities.

Unique molecular identifiers were added to individual cDNA molecules. TCRdb processed the 5' RACE reads anew with MiXCR; each CDR3 protein has one entry. The table records more than 90,000 distinct CDR3 sequences, roughly 13% of them present only once. The specimen was whole blood. V is TRBV19 and J is TRBJ1-5; D not certain. This TCR derives from an adult who was a healthcare worker with PCR-confirmed SARS-CoV-2 infection or an uninfected control (not recorded which). CDR3 coding DNA: TGTGCCAGTAGTATATCCTACCGCCTGGGGTTGAGCAATCAGCCCCAGCATTTT. It translates to CASSISYRLGLSNQPQHF.